This passage covers 22 T cell receptor beta chains from one sample sequenced in a study of blood T cell repertoires in COVID-19. The repertoire was sequenced with immunoSEQ multiplex PCR; TCRdb's copy has only in-frame clones and lacks some. The sample records roughly 34,000 clones, about 85% being singletons. Material for sequencing was peripheral blood. These receptors were collected from a woman of 80 years or more with active or convalescent COVID-19.

The gene calls are TRBV2 and TRBJ1-4, with D unresolved. CDR3 length equals 13 residues. Germline V CDR1 and CDR2: SNHLY, FYNNEI. Trimming shortened V by 10 bases and J by 0 bases, and 9 bases separated the two germline ends. The CDR3 DNA sequence: TGTGCCACCACTAGAGCAACTAATGAAAAACTGTTTTTT. Its protein is CATTRATNEKLFF.

The chain is built from TRBV5-1 and TRBJ1-2, with a tentative D call TRBD1 (6 bases). The CDR3 length is 14 residues. Looked up from germline, CDR1 is SGHRS and CDR2 is YFSETQ. V was pared by 1 base and J by 6 bases, with 13 bases between. The CDR3 region has the DNA TGCGCCAGCAGCTTGCGGGCAGGGGATCATGGCTACACCTTC. It yields the protein CASSLRAGDHGYTF. Full variable domain (outside the CDR3, taken from reference TRBV5-1 and TRBJ1-2): KAGVTQTPRYLIKTRGQQVTLSCSPISGHRSVSWYQQTPGQGLQFLFEYFSETQRNKGNFPGRFSGRQFSNSRSEMNVSTLELGDSALYLCASSLRAGDHGYTFGSGTRLTVV.

This chain joins TRBV24-1 and TRBJ2-2; 9 nucleotides line up with TRBD1. V shed 2 bases, J shed 6 bases, and the junction held 6 bases outside the gene matches. The germline V gene encodes CDR1 KGHDR and CDR2 SFDVKD. The CDR3 sequence is 16 residues long. The CDR3 spells CATSDYWDRAAGELFF. CDR3 in DNA: TGTGCCACCAGTGATTACTGGGACAGGGCTGCCGGGGAGCTGTTTTTT.

The CDR3: CASWRGGNNEQFF. The CDR3 nucleotides are TGTGCCAGCTGGCGGGGGGGAAACAATGAGCAGTTCTTC. V is TRBV27 and J is TRBJ2-1; 9 nucleotides align to TRBD2. The CDR3 runs 13 residues. Germline CDR1 MNHEY, CDR2 SMNVEV (reference sequence). V lost 8 bases, J lost 5 bases, and 4 bases stayed unmatched.

The chain carries TRBV6-1 and TRBJ1-5; 11 positions agree with TRBD1. CDR3 length: 17 residues. Per germline, CDR1 MNHNS and CDR2 SASEGT. The J segment lost 4 bases and the V segment lost 3 bases, leaving 8 bases of the junction unmatched. CDR3 sequence reads: CASSERTGGLVNQPQHF. In DNA, the CDR3 is TGTGCCAGCAGTGAGCGGACAGGGGGCTTAGTAAATCAGCCCCAGCATTTT.

The J gene is TRBJ2-1, the V gene TRBV9; D unclear. The CDR3 is made up of 15 amino acids. V was pared by 0 bases and J by 0 bases, with 7 bases between. Looked up from germline, CDR1 is SGDLS and CDR2 is YYNGEE. In DNA, the CDR3 is TGTGCCAGCAGCGTAGTGAAGAGCTCCTACAATGAGCAGTTCTTC. Its translation: CASSVVKSSYNEQFF.

This chain joins TRBV7-9 and TRBJ2-1; D gene unclear. The ends were cut back, 4 bases at V and 8 bases at J, with 3 bases in the middle. Germline lookup yields CDR1 SEHNR and CDR2 FQNEAQ (reference sequence). The length of the CDR3 is 10 residues. The CDR3 here is CASSSYEQFF. For the CDR3, the DNA is TGTGCCAGCAGCTCCTATGAGCAGTTCTTC. The full variable domain, completed using reference TRBV7-9 and TRBJ2-1, is DTGVSQNPRHKITKRGQNVTFRCDPISEHNRLYWYRQTLGQGPEFLTYFQNEAQLEKSRLLSDRFSAERPKGSFSTLEIQRTEQGDSAMYLCASSSYEQFFGPGTRLTVL.

V gene TRBV16 combines with J gene TRBJ1-5; D uncertain. Germline CDR1 and CDR2: KGHSY and FQNENV. CDR3 length: 15 amino acids. V was clipped by 0 bases and J by 0 bases, with 6 bases between them. Here the CDR3 DNA reads TGTGCCAGCAGCCAATCCGGACTTAGCAATCAGCCCCAGCATTTT. This encodes CASSQSGLSNQPQHF.

The V and J genes are TRBV9 and TRBJ1-4, with TRBD1 matching over 10 bases. The CDR3 consists of 15 residues. CDR1 SGDLS and CDR2 YYNGEE come from the germline V gene. V shed 2 bases, J shed 7 bases, and the junction held 5 bases outside the gene matches. CDR3 in amino acids: CASSVRDRGGEKLFF. The DNA of the CDR3 is TGTGCCAGCAGCGTCAGGGACAGGGGTGGTGAAAAACTGTTTTTT.

DNA of the CDR3: TGTGCCAGCAGCTTAGCGGGGCCGTACCAAGAGACCCAGTACTTC. Amino acid sequence: CASSLAGPYQETQYF. V usage is TRBV7-9 and J usage is TRBJ2-5, with D tentatively TRBD1 (5 bases). CDR1 SEHNR and CDR2 FQNEAQ come from the germline V gene (reference sequence). This CDR3 region has 15 residues. V lost 0 bases and J lost 0, with 8 bases in between.

The chain combines TRBV29-1 with TRBJ2-4, with 9 nucleotides matching TRBD2. This CDR3 has 14 amino acids. The germline V gene has CDR1 SQVTM and CDR2 ANQGSEA. The V segment lost 8 bases and the J segment 7 bases; nucleotides outside the gene matches: 12. The CDR3 loop reads CSSRAGGVGNIQYF. CDR3 nucleotide sequence: TGCAGCTCCAGAGCGGGGGGTGTAGGGAACATTCAGTACTTC.

This chain uses TRBV5-1 with TRBJ2-5, with D uncertain. This CDR3 region has 14 residues. Trimming removed 0 bases at V and 5 bases at J, with 11 bases between. The germline CDR1 and CDR2 sequences are SGHRS and YFSETQ. CDR3 amino acids: CASSLAPRRETQYF. The CDR3 DNA sequence: TGCGCCAGCAGCTTGGCGCCTCGGCGGGAGACCCAGTACTTC.

The rearrangement uses TRBV24-1 and TRBJ2-2; tentatively, D is TRBD2 (5 bases). Germline V CDR1 and CDR2: KGHDR, SFDVKD. This CDR3 comprises 14 residues. V was clipped by 12 bases and J by 5 bases, with 18 bases between them. The CDR3 nucleotides are TGTGCCCCCTATCAGGCTTCGGGAACCGGGGAGCTGTTTTTT. Residues: CAPYQASGTGELFF.

The rearrangement uses TRBV11-2 and TRBJ2-7, with TRBD2 identical over 12 bases. Per the germline V gene, CDR1 is SGHAT and CDR2 is FQNNGV. J gave up 3 bases and V 5 bases, and 11 bases lay outside the gene matches. CDR3 length equals 17 residues. The CDR3 DNA reads as TGTGCCAGCAGCGCACTAGCGGGGGGCACCTACCACTACGAGCAGTACTTC. Amino acid sequence: CASSALAGGTYHYEQYF.

CDR3 nucleotides: TGCGCCAGCAGCTTGGTTAGCGGGGCCCGCACAGATACGCAGTATTTT. It specifies CASSLVSGARTDTQYF. The chain links TRBV5-1 to TRBJ2-3; 8 nucleotides agree with TRBD2. The CDR3 totals 16 residues. The junction had 4 bases not matched to a gene; V was cut back by 0 bases and J by 1 base. Germline V gives CDR1 SGHRS, CDR2 YFSETQ.

This clone was recorded only once. The chain is built from TRBV3-1 (or the pseudogene TRBV3-2) and TRBJ2-2; tentatively, D is TRBD1 (5 bases). V was pared by 4 bases and J by 0 bases, with 9 bases between. Per germline, CDR1 LGHDT and CDR2 YNNKEL (reference sequence). The CDR3 is 15 residues long. The CDR3 sequence is CASSRGQTNTGELFF. The CDR3 DNA reads as TGTGCCAGCAGCCGAGGACAAACGAACACCGGGGAGCTGTTTTTT.

The V and J genes are TRBV5-1 and TRBJ2-3; 11 bases are a match to TRBD2. Germline loops: CDR1 SGHRS, CDR2 YFSETQ. The junction had 11 bases not matched to a gene; V was cut back by 1 base and J by 4 bases. CDR3 size: 18 residues. CDR3 sequence: CASSLMASGGSVADTQYF. The CDR3 DNA reads as TGCGCCAGCAGCTTGATGGCTAGCGGGGGGTCGGTGGCAGATACGCAGTATTTT.

This clone was counted a single time. V usage is TRBV7-5 and J usage is TRBJ2-3; whether TRBD2, the table's D call, matches the DNA was not checked. TRBV7-5 is given as a pseudogene. The CDR3 is 14 amino acids. The CDR3 DNA reads TGTGTCAGAAGCTTAGCAGTAGCGACAGATACGCAGTATTTT. Residues: CVRSLAVATDTQYF.

This chain joins TRBV14 and TRBJ2-1; the match to TRBD2 covers 8 bases. The CDR3 spans 15 residues. CDR1 SGHDN and CDR2 FVKESK come from the germline V gene. After removal of 1 base from V and 5 bases from J, the junction contained 4 bases not matched to a gene. CDR3 nucleotide sequence: TGTGCCAGCAGCCAAGGGACTAGCCTCCACAATGAGCAGTTCTTC. Translation: CASSQGTSLHNEQFF.

This chain links TRBV5-6 with TRBJ2-7, with 10 nucleotides matching TRBD1. Germline assignment: CDR1 SGHDT and CDR2 YYEEEE. The CDR3 loop spans 19 amino acids. V lost 4 bases, J lost 0 bases, and 16 bases stayed unmatched. For the CDR3, the DNA is TGTGCCAGCAGCGTTGGGACAGGGGATAGAGCGACCCCCTCCTACGAGCAGTACTTC. The encoded protein is CASSVGTGDRATPSYEQYF.

The chain recombines TRBV27 with TRBJ2-3; tentatively, D is TRBD1 (5 bases). CDR3 length: 13 residues. V lost 8 bases and J lost 0, with 9 bases in between. From germline, CDR1 is MNHEY and CDR2 SMNVEV (reference sequence). CDR3 DNA sequence: TGTGCCAGCTGGACACTAAGCACAGATACGCAGTATTTT. Translated, it gives CASWTLSTDTQYF.

The J gene is TRBJ2-7, the V gene TRBV3-1 (or the pseudogene TRBV3-2); 8 bases align to TRBD1. CDR1 LGHDT and CDR2 YNNKEL come from the germline V gene (reference sequence). The CDR3 length is 16 residues. V was pared by 2 bases and J by 4 bases, with 10 bases of the junction left unmatched. This chain's CDR3 is CASSQLTPGGRYEQYF. In DNA, the CDR3 is TGTGCCAGCAGCCAACTCACCCCAGGGGGCAGATACGAGCAGTACTTC.